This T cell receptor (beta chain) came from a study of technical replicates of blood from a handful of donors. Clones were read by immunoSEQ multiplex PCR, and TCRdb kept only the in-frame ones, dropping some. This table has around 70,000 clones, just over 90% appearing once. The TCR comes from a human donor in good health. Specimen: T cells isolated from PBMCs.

The chain's CDR3 is CASSLSVAGGTQETQYF. Written as DNA, the CDR3 is TGCGCCAGCAGCTTGTCGGTAGCGGGAGGCACCCAAGAGACCCAGTACTTC. The chain employs TRBV5-1 and TRBJ2-5; 10 nucleotides agree with TRBD2. The CDR3 extends over 17 amino acids. With V trimmed by 1 base and J by 1 base, 7 bases remained unmatched. Germline V gene data show CDR1 as SGHRS and CDR2 as YFSETQ. The full variable domain, in which reference TRBV5-1 and TRBJ2-5 provide the parts outside the CDR3, is KAGVTQTPRYLIKTRGQQVTLSCSPISGHRSVSWYQQTPGQGLQFLFEYFSETQRNKGNFPGRFSGRQFSNSRSEMNVSTLELGDSALYLCASSLSVAGGTQETQYFGPGTRLLVL.